The text below deals with one T cell receptor (beta chain). Unique molecular identifier tags were affixed to discrete cDNA molecules. Via MiXCR, TCRdb re-called the 5' RACE reads, giving one row per CDR3 protein. This table holds tens of thousands of distinct CDR3 sequences, about 7% found once. This sample was taken from a study of early T cells in non-severe SARS-CoV-2 infection. The germline V and J ends were trimmed by 2 bases and 6 bases, with 6 bases remaining between them. This CDR3 contains 12 residues. Germline assignment: CDR1 LGHNA and CDR2 YSLEER. The rearrangement uses TRBV4-3 and TRBJ2-3; D remains ambiguous. The receptor comes from an adult who was a healthcare worker with PCR-confirmed SARS-CoV-2 infection or an uninfected control (not recorded which). Sequenced: whole blood. The CDR3 DNA is TGCGCCAGCAGCCAAAGCGTTGATACGCAGTATTTT. Protein sequence: CASSQSVDTQYF.